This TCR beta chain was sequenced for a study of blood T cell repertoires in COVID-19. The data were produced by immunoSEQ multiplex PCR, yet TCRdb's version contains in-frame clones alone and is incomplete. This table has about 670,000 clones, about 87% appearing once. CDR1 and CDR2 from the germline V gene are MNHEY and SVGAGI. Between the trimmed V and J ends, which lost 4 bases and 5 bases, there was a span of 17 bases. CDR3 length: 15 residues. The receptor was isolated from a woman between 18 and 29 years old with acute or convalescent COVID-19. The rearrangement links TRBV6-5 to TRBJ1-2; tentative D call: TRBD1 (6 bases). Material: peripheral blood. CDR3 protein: CASSWITGSWYGYTF. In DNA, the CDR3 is TGTGCCAGCAGTTGGATTACAGGGTCTTGGTATGGCTACACCTTC.